This T cell receptor (beta chain) came from a study of OX40 agonist ivuxolimab in advanced cancers. Points from the study as a whole: Antigen specificity was not determined for the expanded peripheral T cells. Mean expanded clone counts were higher in CD8+ than CD4+ T cells.

Trimming cost V 2 bases and J 4 bases, with 12 bases left between them. Germline assignment: CDR1 LGHNT and CDR2 FRNRAP. There are 15 residues in the CDR3. Generated by immunoSEQ multiplex PCR, the TCRdb table keeps only in-frame clones and is missing some. The table shows 72,000 or so clones, with about 90% occurring only once. For this clone: The antigen remains unidentified.

The clonotype comes from an adult with an advanced solid tumor such as melanoma, head and neck, liver or kidney cancer. Here the sequenced sample was CD4+ or CD8+ T cells sorted from blood, taken in a trial of the OX40 agonist ivuxolimab. The chain recombines TRBV12-5 with TRBJ1-5; no clear D gene. CDR3 sequence: CASGLSGMKNQPQHF. The CDR3 DNA is TGTGCTAGTGGTTTGTCCGGGATGAAGAATCAGCCCCAGCATTTT.